Given below is one T cell receptor (beta chain) in context. No antigen is known for it. This specimen belongs to a study of vaccination effects on CD4 cells after COVID-19. The ends were cut back, 6 bases at V and 1 base at J, with 12 bases in the middle. This CDR3 is 14 amino acids long. Per the germline V gene, CDR1 is MNHEY and CDR2 is SMNVEV (reference sequence). Sequenced by immunoSEQ multiplex PCR; TCRdb stores in-frame clones only, minus some. Here the sample spans fewer than 35,000 clones, 70% to 75% being singletons. Under the ViraFEST assay, PBMC were stimulated with viral peptide pools so that antigen-specific CD4+ T cells expanded. Sequencing was performed afterwards. With about 9 days of culture completed, CD4+ T cells were isolated. BNT162b2 vaccine or mRNA-1273 vaccine was given to participants in two doses.

The source material was CD4+ T cells from PBMCs cultured with HCoV-229E spike peptides, sampled after COVID-19 vaccination. This TCR was sampled from a human donor who received a COVID-19 vaccine. The V gene is TRBV27, the J gene TRBJ1-1; weak D call: TRBD1 (6 bases). The chain's CDR3 is CASRHDRQNTEAFF. The DNA for the CDR3 is TGTGCCAGCAGGCACGACAGGCAGAACACTGAAGCTTTCTTT.